Listed below are T cell receptor beta chains from one sample, sequenced in a study of T-cell memory formation after mild COVID-19. TCRdb ran MiXCR on the 5' RACE reads and lists one entry per CDR3 protein. This table has around 400,000 distinct CDR3 sequences, approximately 24% appearing once. What was sequenced was PBMCs or a T cell subset sorted from them (not recorded which). These receptors were collected from an adult woman who had mild COVID-19 (a few samples of this study predate the infection). Cell type and time point are not known. Both conserved end residues are trimmed from each CDR3. Rows may omit the clone size; those that give it use once, few, many or a size class.

V gene	J gene	clone size	CDR3 protein
TRBV6-1	TRBJ1-2	-	ASSSGTGSIYGYT
TRBV27	TRBJ2-7	-	ASTRKSPQGGSYEQY
TRBV4-2	TRBJ2-7	-	ASSQGGQGNEQY
TRBV6-2/TRBV6-3	TRBJ2-3	once	ASSYFARGDTDTQY
TRBV3-1	TRBJ1-3	few	ASSQKRGTVNTIY
TRBV13	TRBJ1-4	few	ASSLGQGANEKLF
TRBV12-3/TRBV12-4	TRBJ1-4	-	ASRLSAKLF
TRBV20-1	TRBJ2-7	few	SANLGGEY
TRBV5-6	TRBJ2-7	-	ASRGRGQPYEQY
TRBV11-2	TRBJ2-3	-	ASSFKYPSTDTQY
TRBV27	TRBJ1-1	few	ASSPADLTEAF
TRBV9	TRBJ2-7	-	ASSVASGGAGEQY
TRBV9	TRBJ2-7	once	ASSGGDYEQY
TRBV25-1	TRBJ1-6	-	ASSEVRTDLNSPLH
TRBV5-5	TRBJ2-5	-	ASSFRSGENHQTQY
TRBV4-1	TRBJ2-1	few	ASSQGGVGYNEQF
TRBV7-6	TRBJ2-5	few	ASSPPAQETQY
TRBV4-1	TRBJ2-7	-	ASSQGLAGGGPTRQY
TRBV24-1	TRBJ2-3	few	ATSTSGARDTQY
TRBV12-3/TRBV12-4	TRBJ2-7	-	ASSLFGTGGAYEQY
TRBV7-2	TRBJ1-4	-	ASSANGQKLF
TRBV4-1	TRBJ2-1	few	ASSPPGSFYNEQF
TRBV7-6	TRBJ2-7	-	ASSLGTRGAYEQY
TRBV7-8	TRBJ2-1	many	ASSLEVAGDSYNEQF
TRBV30	TRBJ2-1	few	AWSATGLAVQF
TRBV14	TRBJ1-1	-	ASSQILPGTEAF
TRBV6-5	TRBJ2-3	-	ASTTDRGTDTQY
TRBV7-2	TRBJ1-4	-	ASSLAGEVRKKLF
TRBV10-3	TRBJ1-1	-	AISESGHLSD
TRBV27	TRBJ2-3	few	ASSAPPSTDTQY
TRBV12-3/TRBV12-4	TRBJ1-2	few	ASSLEPSYGYT
TRBV29-1	TRBJ2-3	many	SVASGASTDTQY
TRBV25-1	TRBJ2-7	few	ASRENPLGLAGVIAYEQY
TRBV2	TRBJ2-7	few	ASKTEGVSYEQY
TRBV19	TRBJ2-5	-	ASSPTNQETQY
TRBV7-3	TRBJ2-2	few	ASSEGVAGELF
TRBV15	TRBJ1-2	few	ATSRDFADGRGGYT
TRBV5-4	TRBJ2-3	many	ASRQSGRAATQY